This TCR beta chain was captured by sequencing in a study of regulatory T cells in long-lasting Graves disease. For TCR beta, libraries came from iRepertoire HTBI primers and Arm-PCR of CDR3 regions. In TCRdb, the multiplex PCR reads were re-called with MiXCR into one record per CDR3 protein. The sample lists roughly 250,000 distinct CDR3 sequences, approximately 20% occurring once. With respect to this clonotype: With only one base between it and a far larger clone, this is likely a read error.

The time point was: newly diagnosed GD, antithyroid drugs for less than 3 months. RNA extracted from PBMCs served as the sequencing template. CDR3 length: 10 amino acids. Germline CDR1 DFQATT, CDR2 SNEGSKA (reference sequence). The same data also went into a second study, on T cells in Graves' hyperthyroidism and ophthalmopathy. From that second work: Newly diagnosed hyperthyroidism, duration under 2 months, in patients aged 18 to 65.

The V call is TRBV20-1, the J call TRBJ2-3; D possibly corresponds to TRBD2 (6 bases). Gene TRBJ2-5 matches the end of the DNA better, so the J call may be wrong. Sequenced here: peripheral blood mononuclear cells (PBMCs), sampled at new diagnosis, from a patient treated with antithyroid drugs. The source of this sequence is a woman between 25 and 40 years old with Graves disease. Here the CDR3 reads CSATWEAQYF. The CDR3 region has the DNA TGCAGTGCAACATGGGAGGCCCAGTACTTC.